Listed below are T cell receptor beta chains from one sample, sequenced in a study of Graves' ophthalmopathy and Graves' hyperthyroidism. TCRdb reprocessed the multiplex PCR reads via MiXCR and lists one record per CDR3 protein. The table has 650,000 to 900,000 distinct CDR3 sequences, around 40% seen once. The source material was peripheral blood. These receptors all come from an adult man with Graves' ophthalmopathy. The CDR3 runs from the conserved cysteine through the conserved F or W. D genes are given only for firm matches. Some rows mark clone size as missing; the rest say once, few, many or name a class of expanded clone.

. | TRBJ2-5 | TRBV12-3/TRBV12-4 | once | CASSYRQGTSETQYF | TGTGCCAGCAGTTACAGGCAGGGGACGTCGGAGACCCAGTACTTC
. | TRBJ1-1 | TRBV29-1 | . | CSVDGLAGSPAFF | TGCAGCGTTGACGGACTAGCGGGGTCTCCGGCTTTCTTT
TRBD2 | TRBJ2-7 | TRBV20-1 | many | CSAKGLAGGISYEQYF | TGCAGTGCTAAGGGACTAGCGGGAGGAATCTCCTACGAGCAGTACTTC
. | TRBJ1-3 | TRBV9 | many | CASSKGGNTIYF | TGTGCCAGCAGCAAGGGTGGAAACACCATATATTTT
TRBD1 | TRBJ1-2 | TRBV4-2 | . | CASSRSDRDIYGYTF | TGTGCCAGCAGCCGCAGCGACAGGGACATCTATGGCTACACCTTC
. | TRBJ2-5 | TRBV24-1 | many | CATSDLGSQETQYF | TGTGCCACCAGTGATTTGGGATCTCAAGAGACCCAGTACTTC
. | TRBJ1-5 | TRBV24-1 | few | CASSLFPGGDQPQHF | TGTGCCAGCAGTCTGTTTCCGGGGGGGGATCAGCCCCAGCATTTT
. | TRBJ2-2 | TRBV25-1 | . | CASSLWGANTGELFF | TGTGCCAGCAGCTTGTGGGGGGCCAACACCGGGGAGCTGTTTTTT
. | TRBJ2-2 | TRBV19 | . | CATTGWFENGELFF | TGTGCCACCACCGGATGGTTCGAGAACGGGGAGCTGTTTTTT
. | TRBJ1-2 | TRBV29-1 | . | CSSTRPYGYTF | TGCAGCTCCACCCGCCCCTATGGCTACACCTTC
. | TRBJ1-6 | TRBV6-1 | . | CASSIVGDGSPLHF | TGTGCCAGCAGTATTGTAGGGGATGGTTCACCCCTCCACTTT
. | TRBJ1-2 | TRBV29-1 | . | CSLVGAANYGYTF | TGCAGCTTGGTAGGAGCGGCTAACTATGGCTACACCTTC
. | TRBJ1-5 | TRBV11-2 | once | CASRREGNQPQHF | TGTGCCAGCAGGCGGGAGGGCAATCAGCCCCAGCATTTT
. | TRBJ1-2 | TRBV7-3 | few | CASSLEILRDNGYTF | TGTGCCAGCAGCTTGGAGATACTAAGGGATAATGGCTACACCTTC
. | TRBJ2-7 | TRBV7-9 | once | CASSARGNEQYF | TGTGCCAGCAGCGCCAGGGGTAACGAGCAGTACTTC
TRBD1 | TRBJ1-2 | TRBV29-1 | . | CSAKYRGHFGYTF | TGCAGCGCTAAGTACAGGGGGCACTTTGGCTACACCTTC
. | TRBJ1-3 | TRBV7-9 | many | CASRQSRSGSSGNTIYF | TGTGCCAGCAGACAAAGTCGGTCTGGATCCTCTGGAAACACCATATATTTT
. | TRBJ1-1 | TRBV29-1 | many | CSVRRGLTSTEAFF | TGCAGCGTTCGGCGGGGTCTCACGAGCACTGAAGCTTTCTTT
. | TRBJ1-2 | TRBV2 | . | CASSMGAGSYGYTF | TGTGCCAGCAGCATGGGGGCCGGGAGCTATGGCTACACCTTC
. | TRBJ1-2 | TRBV12-3/TRBV12-4 | few | CASTPVGDYGYTF | TGTGCCAGCACCCCGGTTGGAGACTATGGCTACACCTTC
TRBD1 | TRBJ2-2 | TRBV25-1 | . | CASSQLDRAGGELFF | TGTGCCAGCAGCCAATTGGACAGGGCGGGCGGGGAGCTGTTTTTT
TRBD1 | TRBJ1-1 | TRBV5-1 | . | CASSLRQGDSNTEAFF | TGCGCCAGCAGCCTACGACAGGGGGACTCGAACACTGAAGCTTTCTTT
. | TRBJ2-2 | TRBV7-9 | . | CASSLVDRELFF | TGTGCCAGCAGCTTAGTAGACAGGGAGCTGTTTTTT
TRBD1 | TRBJ2-3 | TRBV11-1 | once | CASSAEWTGGSDTQYF | TGTGCCAGCAGCGCGGAGTGGACAGGGGGCTCAGATACGCAGTATTTT
. | TRBJ2-7 | TRBV10-3 | many | CAISDRSTYEQYF | TGTGCCATCAGTGACAGAAGCACCTACGAGCAGTACTTC
. | TRBJ2-7 | TRBV5-1 | few | CASSGGGFYEQYF | TGCGCCAGCAGCGGGGGCGGGTTCTACGAGCAGTACTTC
TRBD1 | TRBJ1-5 | TRBV2 | many | CASTLRDRGQPQHF | TGTGCCAGCACCTTAAGGGACAGAGGACAGCCCCAGCATTTT
. | TRBJ2-5 | TRBV4-2 | . | CASSQEAGRQETQYF | TGTGCCAGCAGCCAAGAGGCGGGACGGCAAGAGACCCAGTACTTC
. | TRBJ1-4 | TRBV29-1 | . | CSVDAGDEKLFF | TGCAGCGTTGACGCGGGGGATGAAAAACTGTTTTTT
TRBD2 | TRBJ2-5 | TRBV6-1 | . | CASSPTAGGQTQYF | TGTGCCAGCAGCCCCACTGCGGGGGGGCAGACCCAGTACTTC
TRBD2 | TRBJ2-5 | TRBV27 | many | CASSSFPGGETQYF | TGTGCCAGCAGTTCCTTCCCGGGGGGAGAGACCCAGTACTTC
. | TRBJ2-2 | TRBV25-1 | . | CASSASDRTLGTGELFF | TGTGCCAGCAGTGCTAGTGATCGGACACTCGGCACCGGGGAGCTGTTTTTT
TRBD2 | TRBJ2-1 | TRBV25-1 | . | CASSAAGGTNEQFF | TGTGCCAGCAGTGCAGCGGGAGGGACCAATGAGCAGTTCTTC
. | TRBJ1-2 | TRBV15 | . | CAHRGAGSPDGYTF | TGTGCCCACCGGGGGGCAGGGTCCCCGGATGGCTACACCTTC
. | TRBJ2-2 | TRBV25-1 | . | CASRGGGPHPNTGELFF | TGTGCCAGCAGGGGGGGGGGCCCACATCCGAACACCGGGGAGCTGTTTTTT
. | TRBJ2-7 | TRBV7-9 | . | CASSLGFIRGAGYEQYF | TGTGCCAGCAGCTTAGGATTCATTCGAGGGGCGGGCTACGAGCAGTACTTC
. | TRBJ1-6 | TRBV7-9 | . | CASSLRGFTGVSSPLHF | TGTGCCAGCAGCCTACGTGGGTTTACGGGGGTGAGTTCACCCCTCCACTTT
TRBD2 | TRBJ2-2 | TRBV6-6 | . | CASSYAGEMNTGELFF | TGTGCCAGCAGTTACGCGGGAGAGATGAACACCGGGGAGCTGTTTTTT
. | TRBJ1-6 | TRBV4-3 | . | CASSQVVEGYNSPLHF | TGCGCCAGCAGCCAAGTAGTCGAGGGATATAATTCACCCCTCCACTTT
. | TRBJ1-5 | TRBV19 | few | CASSMGRVQPQHF | TGTGCCAGTAGTATGGGCCGGGTTCAGCCCCAGCATTTT
. | TRBJ2-2 | TRBV6-4 | many | CASSATGTGELFF | TGTGCCAGCAGTGCCACAGGGACCGGGGAGCTGTTTTTT
TRBD1 | TRBJ1-1 | TRBV4-2 | . | CASSQRPGTGIGTEAFF | TGTGCCAGCAGCCAACGTCCCGGGACAGGGATTGGGACTGAAGCTTTCTTT
. | TRBJ2-7 | TRBV13 | . | CASSLTQGACEQYF | TGTGCCAGCAGCTTAACCCAGGGTGCCTGCGAGCAGTACTTC
. | TRBJ2-7 | TRBV5-1 | few | CASSPQAIYEQYF | TGCGCCAGCAGTCCTCAGGCGATCTACGAGCAGTACTTC
. | TRBJ1-5 | TRBV10-3 | . | CAISESAPQGTQHF | TGTGCCATCAGTGAGTCCGCGCCCCAGGGGACCCAGCATTTT
. | TRBJ1-2 | TRBV15 | few | CATSSLDSTYGYTF | TGTGCCACCAGCAGTCTGGACAGCACCTATGGCTACACCTTC
. | TRBJ2-6 | TRBV11-2 | . | CASSHRGAGANVLTF | TGTGCCAGCAGCCATAGGGGAGCTGGGGCCAACGTCCTGACTTTC
TRBD2 | TRBJ2-7 | TRBV20-1 | few | CSAAGTSYEQYF | TGCAGTGCCGCCGGGACTAGCTACGAGCAGTACTTC
TRBD1 | TRBJ2-5 | TRBV6-1 | . | CASKRDRGLETQYF | TGTGCCAGCAAACGAGACAGGGGGCTGGAGACCCAGTACTTC
. | TRBJ1-5 | TRBV7-9 | many | CASSLAQNQPQHF | TGTGCCAGCAGCTTAGCACAGAATCAGCCCCAGCATTTT
. | TRBJ2-5 | TRBV7-9 | . | CASSQGPGGPRWETQYF | TGTGCCAGCAGCCAAGGCCCAGGCGGGCCACGGTGGGAGACCCAGTACTTC
. | TRBJ2-7 | TRBV13 | . | CASSPTGVSYEQYF | TGTGCCAGCAGCCCGACGGGAGTGTCCTACGAGCAGTACTTC
TRBD2 | TRBJ2-7 | TRBV7-9 | . | CASRKSGGYEQYF | TGTGCCAGCAGAAAGTCGGGGGGGTACGAGCAGTACTTC
. | TRBJ1-2 | TRBV7-9 | . | CASSSPDGDLYGYTF | TGCGCCAGCAGCTCCCCGGACGGCGATCTCTATGGCTACACCTTC